A selection of T cell receptor beta chains follows, all from one sample in a study of T cells in Graves' hyperthyroidism and ophthalmopathy. Each CDR3 protein gets one entry after TCRdb re-called the multiplex PCR reads with MiXCR. The sample comprises roughly 530,000 distinct CDR3 sequences, about 15% of which are singletons, and about 16% rests with the top ten. Source material: blood. The receptors here all came from a young woman with Graves' ophthalmopathy. The CDR3 runs from the conserved cysteine through the conserved F or W. The order of the fields is clone size, J gene, V gene, D gene, CDR3 protein, CDR3 DNA. The D gene is left open where the match is weak. The size entry is marked missing in some rows and otherwise reads once, few, many or a size class.

clone size: many; J gene: TRBJ2-4; V gene: TRBV30; D gene: NA; CDR3 protein: CAWSVQDIQYF; CDR3 DNA: TGTGCCTGGAGTGTACAAGACATTCAGTACTTC
clone size: NA; J gene: TRBJ1-1; V gene: TRBV7-3; D gene: NA; CDR3 protein: CASSLTDSGDTEAFF; CDR3 DNA: TGTGCCAGCAGCTTAACGGACAGCGGGGACACTGAAGCTTTCTTT
clone size: few; J gene: TRBJ1-4; V gene: TRBV5-5; D gene: NA; CDR3 protein: CASSLFRGDEKLFF; CDR3 DNA: TGTGCCAGCAGCTTGTTTAGGGGCGATGAAAAACTGTTTTTT
clone size: few; J gene: TRBJ2-1; V gene: TRBV5-1; D gene: TRBD2; CDR3 protein: CASSLGTSGSLEQFF; CDR3 DNA: TGCGCCAGCAGCTTGGGGACTAGCGGGAGTCTTGAGCAGTTCTTC
clone size: NA; J gene: TRBJ2-1; V gene: TRBV7-9; D gene: TRBD2; CDR3 protein: CASSLGLADNNEQFF; CDR3 DNA: TGTGCCAGCAGCTTAGGACTAGCGGACAACAATGAGCAGTTCTTC
clone size: many; J gene: TRBJ2-7; V gene: TRBV2; D gene: NA; CDR3 protein: CASSDLGRGYEQYF; CDR3 DNA: TGTGCCAGCAGTGATTTGGGTAGGGGGTACGAGCAGTACTTC
clone size: many; J gene: TRBJ2-3; V gene: TRBV7-3; D gene: NA; CDR3 protein: CASSLTRQAPDTQYF; CDR3 DNA: TGTGCCAGCAGCTTAACGAGACAGGCTCCAGATACGCAGTATTTT
clone size: NA; J gene: TRBJ1-5; V gene: TRBV27; D gene: NA; CDR3 protein: CASSLSQYNSNQPQHF; CDR3 DNA: TGTGCCAGCAGTTTATCGCAGTACAATAGCAATCAGCCCCAGCATTTT
clone size: many; J gene: TRBJ1-6; V gene: TRBV28; D gene: NA; CDR3 protein: CASSILRVLRDSPLHF; CDR3 DNA: TGTGCCAGCAGTATTCTCAGGGTTTTGAGGGATTCACCCCTCCACTTT
clone size: many; J gene: TRBJ1-1; V gene: TRBV29-1; D gene: NA; CDR3 protein: CSVLPDGYTEAFF; CDR3 DNA: TGCAGCGTCCTCCCTGACGGATACACTGAAGCTTTCTTT
clone size: many; J gene: TRBJ1-5; V gene: TRBV30; D gene: NA; CDR3 protein: CAWSIGARSNQPQHF; CDR3 DNA: TGTGCCTGGAGTATAGGGGCGCGTAGCAATCAGCCCCAGCATTTT
clone size: many; J gene: TRBJ1-1; V gene: TRBV12-3/TRBV12-4; D gene: NA; CDR3 protein: CASTKGGMNTEAFF; CDR3 DNA: TGTGCCAGCACAAAAGGGGGGATGAACACTGAAGCTTTCTTT
clone size: NA; J gene: TRBJ2-5; V gene: TRBV5-1; D gene: NA; CDR3 protein: CASSPRTVVQETQYF; CDR3 DNA: TGCGCCAGCAGCCCCCGGACAGTCGTGCAAGAGACCCAGTACTTC
clone size: few; J gene: TRBJ2-2; V gene: TRBV19; D gene: NA; CDR3 protein: CASGDRAGTNTGELFF; CDR3 DNA: TGTGCCAGTGGAGATAGGGCAGGGACGAACACCGGGGAGCTGTTTTTT
clone size: NA; J gene: TRBJ1-1; V gene: TRBV6-1; D gene: TRBD1; CDR3 protein: CASSEYRGSEAFF; CDR3 DNA: TGTGCCAGCAGTGAATACAGGGGCTCAGAAGCTTTCTTT
clone size: many; J gene: TRBJ2-1; V gene: TRBV3-1; D gene: NA; CDR3 protein: CASSQDASSYNEQFF; CDR3 DNA: TGTGCCAGCAGCCAGGACGCTAGCTCCTACAATGAGCAGTTCTTC
clone size: few; J gene: TRBJ1-5; V gene: TRBV28; D gene: TRBD1; CDR3 protein: CASSSPGQQINQPQHF; CDR3 DNA: TGTGCCAGCAGTTCCCCGGGACAGCAAATCAATCAGCCCCAGCATTTT
clone size: NA; J gene: TRBJ1-1; V gene: TRBV6-1; D gene: NA; CDR3 protein: CASRGVSMNTEAFF; CDR3 DNA: TGTGCCAGCAGGGGAGTCTCCATGAACACTGAAGCTTTCTTT
clone size: many; J gene: TRBJ2-7; V gene: TRBV28; D gene: NA; CDR3 protein: CASSYRERLGEQYF; CDR3 DNA: TGTGCCAGCAGTTATAGGGAAAGATTAGGCGAGCAGTACTTC
clone size: many; J gene: TRBJ1-2; V gene: TRBV28; D gene: NA; CDR3 protein: CASSLLAGRYGYTF; CDR3 DNA: TGTGCCAGCAGTTTACTGGCGGGCCGCTATGGCTACACCTTC
clone size: NA; J gene: TRBJ1-3; V gene: TRBV7-6; D gene: NA; CDR3 protein: CASSPGYAGNTICF; CDR3 DNA: TGTGCCAGCAGCCCCGGGTACGCGGGAAACACCATATGTTTT
clone size: few; J gene: TRBJ2-1; V gene: TRBV15; D gene: NA; CDR3 protein: CATSSGDLTSSYNEQFF; CDR3 DNA: TGTGCCACCAGCAGTGGGGACTTAACGAGCTCCTACAATGAGCAGTTCTTC
clone size: few; J gene: TRBJ1-1; V gene: TRBV25-1; D gene: NA; CDR3 protein: CASGSYGAFAFF; CDR3 DNA: TGTGCCAGCGGATCGTACGGGGCTTTCGCTTTCTTT
clone size: few; J gene: TRBJ2-1; V gene: TRBV9; D gene: NA; CDR3 protein: CASGAGGAPGNEQFF; CDR3 DNA: TGTGCCAGCGGGGCCGGCGGAGCCCCGGGGAATGAGCAGTTCTTC
clone size: many; J gene: TRBJ1-5; V gene: TRBV3-1; D gene: NA; CDR3 protein: CASSQTNQPQHF; CDR3 DNA: TGTGCCAGCAGCCAGACCAATCAGCCCCAGCATTTT
clone size: many; J gene: TRBJ1-2; V gene: TRBV2; D gene: NA; CDR3 protein: CASSDYSDTTYGYTF; CDR3 DNA: TGTGCCAGCAGTGACTACTCGGACACTACCTATGGCTACACCTTC
clone size: many; J gene: TRBJ1-5; V gene: TRBV9; D gene: NA; CDR3 protein: CASSVALGQPQHF; CDR3 DNA: TGTGCCAGCAGCGTAGCTTTGGGGCAGCCCCAGCATTTT
clone size: many; J gene: TRBJ2-3; V gene: TRBV7-9; D gene: TRBD1; CDR3 protein: CASSLWTGGMSTDTQYF; CDR3 DNA: TGTGCCAGCAGCTTATGGACAGGGGGGATGTCCACAGATACGCAGTATTTT
clone size: many; J gene: TRBJ2-1; V gene: TRBV7-9; D gene: NA; CDR3 protein: CASEWDLRPIAAYNEQFF; CDR3 DNA: TGTGCCAGCGAGTGGGACCTAAGGCCCATAGCGGCATACAATGAGCAGTTCTTC
clone size: NA; J gene: TRBJ2-7; V gene: TRBV6-2/TRBV6-3; D gene: TRBD2; CDR3 protein: CASSWSQRGVYEQYF; CDR3 DNA: TGTGCCAGCAGTTGGTCCCAGCGGGGGGTATACGAGCAGTACTTC
clone size: many; J gene: TRBJ2-1; V gene: TRBV3-1; D gene: TRBD2; CDR3 protein: CASSKLAGAYNEQFF; CDR3 DNA: TGTGCCAGCAGCAAACTAGCGGGGGCTTACAATGAGCAGTTCTTC
clone size: few; J gene: TRBJ2-7; V gene: TRBV6-1; D gene: TRBD2; CDR3 protein: CASSRNYWTGTSGPSSYEQYF; CDR3 DNA: TGTGCCAGCAGCCGAAACTATTGGACCGGGACTAGCGGGCCCAGCTCCTACGAGCAGTACTTC
clone size: NA; J gene: TRBJ2-2; V gene: TRBV19; D gene: TRBD2; CDR3 protein: CASSIWTSGNAGELFF; CDR3 DNA: TGTGCCAGTAGTATCTGGACTAGCGGGAACGCGGGGGAGCTGTTTTTT
clone size: many; J gene: TRBJ2-1; V gene: TRBV5-6; D gene: TRBD1; CDR3 protein: CASSLADRVRGNEQFF; CDR3 DNA: TGTGCCAGCAGCTTGGCGGACAGGGTCAGGGGGAATGAGCAGTTCTTC
clone size: many; J gene: TRBJ1-1; V gene: TRBV4-1; D gene: TRBD1; CDR3 protein: CASTTRGTGDDTEAFF; CDR3 DNA: TGCGCCAGCACCACAAGAGGGACAGGGGACGACACTGAAGCTTTCTTT
clone size: NA; J gene: TRBJ2-5; V gene: TRBV25-1; D gene: NA; CDR3 protein: CASSVGQIKETQYF; CDR3 DNA: TGTGCCAGCAGTGTAGGGCAGATTAAAGAGACCCAGTACTTC
clone size: many; J gene: TRBJ2-1; V gene: TRBV28; D gene: TRBD2; CDR3 protein: CASSPGTSGPSYNEQFF; CDR3 DNA: TGTGCCAGCAGTCCAGGGACTAGCGGGCCGTCCTACAATGAGCAGTTCTTC
clone size: few; J gene: TRBJ2-7; V gene: TRBV7-2; D gene: NA; CDR3 protein: CASSRGDAVEQYF; CDR3 DNA: TGTGCCAGCAGCCGAGGGGACGCCGTAGAGCAGTACTTC
clone size: many; J gene: TRBJ2-7; V gene: TRBV27; D gene: NA; CDR3 protein: CASSLQRSSYEQYF; CDR3 DNA: TGTGCCAGCAGTTTACAGCGGTCCTCCTACGAGCAGTACTTC
clone size: NA; J gene: TRBJ1-1; V gene: TRBV28; D gene: TRBD1; CDR3 protein: CASSSRTGLDTEAFF; CDR3 DNA: TGTGCCAGCAGTTCCAGGACAGGCTTGGACACTGAAGCTTTCTTT